A single sample gave rise to the 29 T cell receptor beta chains below, sequenced in a study of blood T cell repertoires in COVID-19. Some clones are missing from TCRdb's copy, which holds only in-frame ones; the method was immunoSEQ multiplex PCR. In the table there are some 180,000 clones, over 70% of which are singletons. The material sequenced was PBMCs or T cells enriched from blood (not recorded which). Receptors were obtained from a man aged 60-69 years who had been exposed to COVID-19.

The chain uses TRBV7-8 and TRBJ2-6, with TRBD1 matching over 9 bases. This CDR3 has 18 residues. J was trimmed by 0 bases and V by 5 bases; bases with no gene match: 8. CDR1 is SGHVS and CDR2 is FQNEAQ in the germline V gene. This CDR3 reads CASSARDRAYSGANVLTF. CDR3 in DNA: TGTGCCAGCAGCGCTCGGGACAGGGCGTACTCTGGGGCCAACGTCCTGACTTTC.

This chain uses TRBV15 with TRBJ2-3, with a tentative D call TRBD1 (6 bases). The germline CDR1 and CDR2 sequences are LNHNV and YYDKDF (reference sequence). Trimming pared 2 bases from V and 6 bases from J, leaving 12 bases between. CDR3 size: 14 residues. The CDR3 is CATSRSLRGDTQYF. CDR3 nucleotide sequence: TGTGCCACCAGCAGATCGCTTAGGGGGGATACGCAGTATTTT.

CDR3 residues: CASSRGTSKSTNTQYF. CDR3 DNA: TGTGCCAGCAGCCGAGGGACTAGCAAGAGCACGAATACGCAGTATTTT. The gene calls are TRBV7-3 and TRBJ2-3, with TRBD2 identical over 9 bases. J was trimmed by 7 bases and V by 5 bases; bases with no gene match: 13. Germline V CDR1 and CDR2: SGHTA, FQGTGA. This CDR3 is built from 16 residues. Full variable domain (missing parts from reference TRBV7-3 and TRBJ2-3): GAGVSQTPSNKVTEKGKYVELRCDPISGHTALYWYRQSLGQGPEFLIYFQGTGAADDSGLPNDRFFAVRPEGSVSTLKIQRTERGDSAVYLCASSRGTSKSTNTQYFGPGTRLTVL.

The sample holds a few counts of this clone. V is TRBV2 and J is TRBJ2-1; D is perhaps TRBD2 (6 bases). CDR1 is SNHLY and CDR2 is FYNNEI in the germline V gene. Trimming pared 5 bases from V and 2 bases from J, leaving 19 bases between. There are 17 residues in the CDR3. The CDR3 loop reads CASSPTGGGSPYNEQFF. The CDR3 DNA sequence: TGTGCCAGCAGTCCAACCGGTGGGGGGAGTCCCTACAATGAGCAGTTCTTC. Based on the CDR3 plus reference TRBV2 and TRBJ2-1, the full variable domain is EPEVTQTPSHQVTQMGQEVILRCVPISNHLYFYWYRQILGQKVEFLVSFYNNEISEKSEIFDDQFSVERPDGSNFTLKIRSTKLEDSAMYFCASSPTGGGSPYNEQFFGPGTRLTVL.

V gene TRBV3-1 (or the pseudogene TRBV3-2) combines with J gene TRBJ1-2, with D tentatively TRBD1 (6 bases). This CDR3 comprises 14 residues. CDR1 is LGHDT, CDR2 YNNKEL, per germline (reference sequence). Trimming left V 1 base short and J 7 bases short, with 13 bases between. The CDR3 reads CASSQGAGVFGYTF. CDR3 coding DNA: TGTGCCAGCAGCCAAGGGGCAGGGGTCTTTGGCTACACCTTC.

This clone has just a few counts. The chain recombines TRBV30 with TRBJ2-7; possible D gene TRBD1, 6 bases. The germline V gene encodes CDR1 GTSNPN and CDR2 SVGIG (reference sequence). Trimming removed 4 bases from V and 2 bases from J, with 12 bases in between. The CDR3 is made up of 13 amino acids. CDR3 in DNA: TGTGCCTGGACCCACGGGACAACCTACGAGCAGTACTTC. This translates into CAWTHGTTYEQYF.

V is TRBV23-1 and J is TRBJ1-3, with D possibly matching TRBD1 (5 bases). TRBV23-1 is an ORF, with its function uncertain. The V gene lost 3 bases and the J gene lost 2 bases, with 14 bases spanning the gap. This CDR3 comprises 16 residues. The CDR3: CASSHPGTGTGNTIYF. In nucleotides, the CDR3 is TGCGCCAGCAGTCACCCGGGGACTGGGACTGGAAACACCATATATTTT.

This rearrangement joins TRBV5-4 to TRBJ2-2, with a tentative D call TRBD2 (6 bases). The CDR3 is made up of 14 amino acids. Deletions cut 5 bases from V and 6 bases from J, with 14 bases between. CDR1 and CDR2 from the germline V gene are SGHNT and YYREEE (reference sequence). The CDR3: CASSPGRYAGELFF. In nucleotides, the CDR3 is TGTGCCAGCAGTCCAGGGAGGTACGCCGGGGAGCTGTTTTTT.

The chain is built from TRBV28 and TRBJ1-4; 9 nucleotides match TRBD1. The CDR3 loop spans 16 amino acids. Germline V gene sequence: CDR1 MDHEN, CDR2 SYDVKM. V shed 8 bases and J 8 bases; nucleotides not matched to a gene: 15. The CDR3 loop reads CASQPSRTGDGEKLFF. The CDR3 bases are TGTGCCAGCCAACCCTCCCGGACAGGGGATGGAGAAAAACTGTTTTTT.

This chain uses TRBV30 with TRBJ1-2; 7 bases align to TRBD1. Losses at the gene ends were 5 bases for V and 3 bases for J; bases not matched to a gene: 15. This CDR3 has 16 residues. Looked up from germline, CDR1 is GTSNPN and CDR2 is SVGIG (reference sequence). The CDR3 region has the DNA TGTGCCTGGTCAGACAGGGTGCCTCGGTGGGACTATGGCTACACCTTC. Its translation is CAWSDRVPRWDYGYTF.

This clone was seen more than once but under ten times. The gene calls are TRBV6-2 or TRBV6-3 and TRBJ1-4; D uncertain. The CDR3 is 15 residues long. Looked up from germline, CDR1 is MNHEY and CDR2 is SVGEGT. V was shortened by 5 bases and J by 2 bases, with 12 bases between the two germline ends. For the CDR3, the DNA is TGTGCCAGCAGTGACCCAACCGGGACTAATGAAAAACTGTTTTTT. Protein: CASSDPTGTNEKLFF.

The chain recombines TRBV19 with TRBJ2-1, with 14 bases identical to TRBD2. Germline loops: CDR1 LNHDA, CDR2 SQIVND (reference sequence). J gave up 7 bases and V 5 bases, and 16 bases lay outside the gene matches. The CDR3 has 19 amino acids. The CDR3: CASSSGLAGASPRWNEQFF. The CDR3 coding sequence is TGTGCCAGTAGTTCGGGACTAGCGGGAGCTTCCCCTCGCTGGAATGAGCAGTTCTTC.

The rearrangement uses TRBV19 and TRBJ1-5; D ambiguous. The CDR3 totals 12 residues. The germline V and J ends were trimmed by 0 bases and 7 bases, with 4 bases remaining between them. Germline-derived CDR1 and CDR2 are LNHDA and SQIVND (reference sequence). CDR3 DNA sequence: TGTGCCAGTAGTATAGATCTCCAGCCCCAGCATTTT. Protein sequence: CASSIDLQPQHF.

The chain is built from TRBV6-4 and TRBJ1-6; D gene uncertain. The CDR3 contains 13 residues. The V gene's germline CDR1 is MRHNA and CDR2 SNTAGT. The V and J ends lost 3 bases and 7 bases respectively, with 7 bases between them. CDR3: CASSEEGNSPLHF. DNA for the CDR3: TGTGCCAGCAGTGAAGAGGGCAATTCACCCCTCCACTTT.

The rearrangement links TRBV6-1 to TRBJ1-2; perhaps TRBD1 as D (6 bases). Trimming removed 3 bases from V and 8 bases from J, with 16 bases in between. CDR1 and CDR2 from the germline V gene are MNHNS and SASEGT. The CDR3 length is 14 residues. CDR3 loop: CASSDSIRGDGYTF. The CDR3 coding sequence is TGTGCCAGCAGTGATAGTATCAGGGGTGACGGCTACACCTTC.

CDR3 DNA sequence: TGTGCCAGCAGAAATACAGGGGGTAGACTTAGGGAGCAGTACTTC. This gives the protein CASRNTGGRLREQYF. V is TRBV6-5 and J is TRBJ2-7; 8 positions agree with TRBD1. Germline values: CDR1 MNHEY, CDR2 SVGAGI. CDR3 length equals 15 residues. V gave up 6 bases and J gave up 7 bases; unmatched junction bases: 14.

The V gene is TRBV7-2, the J gene TRBJ2-7; 9 bases are a match to TRBD2. The CDR3 contains 14 residues. Per germline, CDR1 SGHTA and CDR2 FQGNSA. V dropped 0 bases and J dropped 6; count of bases not matched to a gene: 3. CDR3 protein: CASSLAPSGIEQYF. The CDR3 nucleotides read TGTGCCAGCAGCTTAGCCCCTAGCGGGATCGAGCAGTACTTC.

The table lists this clone with a count of one. This chain links TRBV6-5 with TRBJ2-3, with 10 bases matching TRBD2. Germline V gene lookup returns CDR1 MNHEY and CDR2 SVGAGI. V lost 0 bases, J lost 6 bases, and 6 bases stayed unmatched. This CDR3 region has 16 residues. The CDR3 loop reads CASSYSSGRDVDTQYF. CDR3 sequence (DNA): TGTGCCAGCAGTTACTCCAGCGGGAGGGATGTTGATACGCAGTATTTT.

The chain combines TRBV29-1 with TRBJ1-5; 8 positions agree with TRBD1. The CDR3 is 13 amino acids. The V gene's germline CDR1 is SQVTM and CDR2 ANQGSEA. J lost 2 bases, V lost 6 bases, and 3 bases had no gene match. The CDR3 coding sequence is TGCAGCGTGGGACAGGCAGGCAATCAGCCCCAGCATTTT. This sequence encodes CSVGQAGNQPQHF.

This sequence joins TRBV5-8 and TRBJ2-5; no reliable D call. The CDR3 consists of 14 residues. CDR1 and CDR2 from the germline V gene are SGHTS and YDEGEE. With 4 bases removed from V and 5 bases from J, the gap between germline ends came to 15 bases. The CDR3 region is CASSHGSIGETQYF. The CDR3 DNA sequence: TGTGCCAGCAGCCACGGCTCCATCGGGGAGACCCAGTACTTC.

V usage is TRBV14 and J usage is TRBJ1-1; D unclear. Germline V lookup: CDR1 SGHDN, CDR2 FVKESK. This CDR3 region has 16 residues. Trimming left V 4 bases short and J 1 base short, with 16 bases between. The CDR3 reads CASSPSLARRNTEAFF. The CDR3 DNA reads TGTGCCAGCAGCCCGAGTCTGGCGCGGAGGAACACTGAAGCTTTCTTT. Filled out from reference TRBV14 and TRBJ1-1, the complete variable domain reads EAGVTQFPSHSVIEKGQTVTLRCDPISGHDNLYWYRRVMGKEIKFLLHFVKESKQDESGMPNNRFLAERTGGTYSTLKVQPAELEDSGVYFCASSPSLARRNTEAFFGQGTRLTVV.

The J gene is TRBJ1-1, the V gene TRBV12-3 or TRBV12-4; D may be TRBD1 (5 bases). Trimming stripped 1 base from V and 5 bases from J, with 5 bases between. This CDR3 is built from 12 residues. The CDR3 loop reads CASSLEGTEAFF. The DNA for the CDR3 is TGTGCCAGCAGTTTAGAGGGGACTGAAGCTTTCTTT.

The chain links TRBV5-4 to TRBJ1-4; D is possibly TRBD1 (6 bases). Per the germline V gene, CDR1 is SGHNT and CDR2 is YYREEE (reference sequence). Trimming removed 4 bases at V and 5 bases at J, with 18 bases between. The CDR3 is 16 amino acids. The CDR3 is CASSGYQKGGNEKLFF. The CDR3 bases are TGTGCCAGCAGCGGTTATCAGAAGGGGGGGAATGAAAAACTGTTTTTT.

The genes are TRBV19 and TRBJ2-3; D unclear. V was cut by 3 bases and J by 0 bases, with 10 bases left in between. Looked up from germline, CDR1 is LNHDA and CDR2 is SQIVND (reference sequence). The CDR3 totals 15 residues. The CDR3 protein is CASSMGTTSTDTQYF. The DNA of the CDR3 is TGTGCCAGTAGTATGGGTACTACTAGCACAGATACGCAGTATTTT.

This clone was recorded a few times. V usage is TRBV7-3 and J usage is TRBJ1-2, with 11 bases matching TRBD1. The junction had 1 base not matched to a gene; V was cut back by 3 bases and J by 4 bases. The CDR3 totals 14 residues. Germline V lookup: CDR1 SGHTA, CDR2 FQGTGA. Here the CDR3 DNA reads TGTGCCAGCAGCTTCGGACAGGGGGCCTATGGCTACACCTTC. As protein: CASSFGQGAYGYTF.

The chain links TRBV10-1 to TRBJ2-1; 8 positions match TRBD2. CDR1 and CDR2 (germline): WNHNN, SYGVQD (reference sequence). This CDR3 is built from 16 residues. Trimming at V came to 9 bases and at J to 4 bases, leaving 14 bases not matched to a gene. The CDR3 sequence is CASSKAAGGGYNEQFF. The DNA for the CDR3 is TGCGCCAGTTCTAAGGCCGCGGGCGGGGGGTACAATGAGCAGTTCTTC.

The sample holds a few counts of this clone. The V call is TRBV2, the J call TRBJ2-3; D unclear. V was shortened by 8 bases and J by 1 base, with 16 bases between the two germline ends. The CDR3 covers 15 residues. The germline V gene has CDR1 SNHLY and CDR2 FYNNEI. The chain's CDR3 is CASSLGASGTDTQYF. CDR3 sequence (DNA): TGTGCCAGCTCTCTCGGAGCGTCCGGCACAGATACGCAGTATTTT.

The chain recombines TRBV7-3 with TRBJ2-3; 15 nucleotides agree with TRBD2. The CDR3 consists of 16 residues. The germline gives CDR1 SGHTA, CDR2 FQGTGA. Germline trimming cut 3 bases from V and 9 bases from J; bases unmatched to any gene: 7. DNA of the CDR3: TGTGCCAGCAGCTTGGGGGGACTAGCGGGAGGTCGAACGCAGTATTTT. This translates into CASSLGGLAGGRTQYF.

This rearrangement joins TRBV29-1 to TRBJ2-2; 10 bases are a match to TRBD1. Germline V gene sequence: CDR1 SQVTM, CDR2 ANQGSEA. The CDR3 is made up of 15 amino acids. Trimming cost V 6 bases and J 3 bases; bases outside gene matches: 7. The CDR3, as DNA: TGCAGCGTCTCACCGGGACAGGGGCACACCGGGGAGCTGTTTTTT. Translated, it gives CSVSPGQGHTGELFF.